This is a list of T cell receptor beta chains from one sample in a study of cytomegalovirus exposure and HLA in healthy donors. Sequencing was performed with immunoSEQ multiplex PCR; in TCRdb, only in-frame clones are kept and a portion is missing. The sample has approximately 150,000 clones; 70% to 80% are singletons. What was sequenced was PBMCs. These TCRs come from a woman between 40 and 50 years old in good health and CMV-seronegative. The CDR3 runs from the conserved cysteine through the conserved F or W. A D gene is named only where the DNA matches it firmly. A row's size may be missing; if present it is once, few, many or a size class.

J gene: TRBJ1-2; D gene: -; clone size: -; V gene: TRBV18; CDR3 protein: CASSLFPGHLITANYGYTF; CDR3 DNA: TGTGCCAGCTCACTTTTCCCGGGACACTTAATTACGGCTAACTATGGCTACACCTTC
J gene: TRBJ2-3; D gene: -; clone size: few; V gene: TRBV19; CDR3 protein: CASSIAAAGSPDTQYF; CDR3 DNA: TGTGCCAGTAGTATAGCAGCGGCTGGGTCCCCAGATACGCAGTATTTT
J gene: TRBJ2-5; D gene: -; clone size: few; V gene: TRBV7-9; CDR3 protein: CASSPRGGAEGETQYF; CDR3 DNA: TGTGCCAGCAGCCCTAGGGGTGGGGCAGAAGGGGAGACCCAGTACTTC
J gene: TRBJ2-5; D gene: -; clone size: few; V gene: TRBV4-1; CDR3 protein: CASSSKWPGAAQYF; CDR3 DNA: TGCGCCAGCAGCTCCAAGTGGCCGGGAGCGGCCCAGTACTTC
J gene: TRBJ1-3; D gene: -; clone size: few; V gene: TRBV9; CDR3 protein: CASSEGGFTGNTIYF; CDR3 DNA: TGTGCCAGCAGTGAGGGGGGGTTCACTGGAAACACCATATATTTT
J gene: TRBJ2-1; D gene: TRBD2; clone size: -; V gene: TRBV6-6; CDR3 protein: CASSYEGLAGGNEQFF; CDR3 DNA: TGTGCCAGCAGTTACGAAGGACTAGCGGGTGGCAATGAGCAGTTCTTC
J gene: TRBJ2-7; D gene: -; clone size: -; V gene: TRBV2; CDR3 protein: CASRVRDTPYEQYF; CDR3 DNA: TGTGCCAGCAGGGTCCGGGACACCCCCTACGAGCAGTACTTC
J gene: TRBJ2-7; D gene: -; clone size: -; V gene: TRBV9; CDR3 protein: CASSVYDSYEQYF; CDR3 DNA: TGTGCCAGCAGCGTATACGACTCCTACGAGCAGTACTTC
J gene: TRBJ2-5; D gene: -; clone size: -; V gene: TRBV20-1; CDR3 protein: CSTGKKETQYF; CDR3 DNA: TGCAGTACCGGGAAAAAAGAGACCCAGTACTTC
J gene: TRBJ2-7; D gene: TRBD2; clone size: few; V gene: TRBV19; CDR3 protein: CASSTRLAGGREQYF; CDR3 DNA: TGTGCCAGTAGTACCAGACTAGCGGGAGGGAGGGAGCAGTACTTC
J gene: TRBJ2-2; D gene: -; clone size: -; V gene: TRBV4-3; CDR3 protein: CASSQEGRAGGGELFF; CDR3 DNA: TGCGCCAGCAGCCAAGAAGGGAGAGCGGGTGGCGGGGAGCTGTTTTTT
J gene: TRBJ2-3; D gene: -; clone size: once; V gene: TRBV7-2; CDR3 protein: CASSLGTHSSTDTQYF; CDR3 DNA: TGTGCCAGCAGCTTAGGGACACATTCTAGCACAGATACGCAGTATTTT
J gene: TRBJ1-4; D gene: TRBD1; clone size: -; V gene: TRBV28; CDR3 protein: CASWDRTQEKLFF; CDR3 DNA: TGTGCCAGCTGGGACAGGACACAGGAAAAACTGTTTTTT
J gene: TRBJ2-4; D gene: -; clone size: -; V gene: TRBV5-5; CDR3 protein: CASRVWDQRDVDSQYF; CDR3 DNA: TGTGCCAGCAGGGTATGGGACCAGCGGGACGTGGACAGTCAGTACTTC
J gene: TRBJ2-2; D gene: -; clone size: -; V gene: TRBV11-2; CDR3 protein: CASSSGLNTGELFF; CDR3 DNA: TGTGCCAGCAGCTCGGGACTTAACACCGGGGAGCTGTTTTTT
J gene: TRBJ1-5; D gene: TRBD1; clone size: few; V gene: TRBV19; CDR3 protein: CASTTGASNQPQHF; CDR3 DNA: TGTGCCAGTACCACAGGGGCTAGCAATCAGCCCCAGCATTTT
J gene: TRBJ2-2; D gene: -; clone size: once; V gene: TRBV9; CDR3 protein: CASSVDARTGELFF; CDR3 DNA: TGTGCCAGCAGCGTAGACGCGAGAACCGGGGAGCTGTTTTTT
J gene: TRBJ2-2; D gene: -; clone size: -; V gene: TRBV6-1; CDR3 protein: CASSEGRVSTGELFF; CDR3 DNA: TGTGCCAGCAGTGAAGGGCGGGTCAGTACCGGGGAGCTGTTTTTT
J gene: TRBJ2-1; D gene: TRBD1; clone size: -; V gene: TRBV27; CDR3 protein: CASSPITGTGPVEFF; CDR3 DNA: TGTGCCAGCAGTCCGATCACCGGGACAGGGCCCGTGGAGTTCTTC
J gene: TRBJ2-3; D gene: TRBD2; clone size: -; V gene: TRBV18; CDR3 protein: CASSPVATSGGTDTQYF; CDR3 DNA: TGTGCCAGCTCACCAGTCGCGACTAGCGGGGGCACAGATACGCAGTATTTT
J gene: TRBJ2-5; D gene: -; clone size: -; V gene: TRBV6-5; CDR3 protein: CASSQGETQYF; CDR3 DNA: TGTGCCAGCAGCCAGGGAGAGACCCAGTACTTC
J gene: TRBJ2-7; D gene: -; clone size: -; V gene: TRBV21-1; CDR3 protein: CASSTPDRNIHEQYF; CDR3 DNA: TGTGCCAGCAGCACCCCGGACAGGAATATACACGAGCAGTACTTC
J gene: TRBJ1-2; D gene: -; clone size: -; V gene: TRBV28; CDR3 protein: CASSLGQRRRGIYGYTF; CDR3 DNA: TGTGCCAGCAGTTTAGGACAGCGCCGACGAGGTATCTATGGCTACACCTTC
J gene: TRBJ2-7; D gene: TRBD2; clone size: -; V gene: TRBV6-4; CDR3 protein: CASSTGTSSEQYF; CDR3 DNA: TGTGCCAGCAGTACCGGGACTAGTTCCGAGCAGTACTTC
J gene: TRBJ2-4; D gene: -; clone size: -; V gene: TRBV2; CDR3 protein: CASRDGSLAKNSQYF; CDR3 DNA: TGTGCCAGCAGAGACGGGTCTCTAGCCAAAAACAGTCAGTACTTC
J gene: TRBJ1-4; D gene: -; clone size: few; V gene: TRBV25-1; CDR3 protein: CASSESRVATNEKLFF; CDR3 DNA: TGTGCCAGCAGTGAATCGCGAGTTGCAACTAATGAAAAACTGTTTTTT
J gene: TRBJ1-3; D gene: -; clone size: -; V gene: TRBV7-2; CDR3 protein: CASSDRPHTIYF; CDR3 DNA: TGTGCCAGCAGCGACAGGCCACACACCATATATTTT
J gene: TRBJ2-3; D gene: -; clone size: once; V gene: TRBV28; CDR3 protein: CASSPPNGDTQYF; CDR3 DNA: TGTGCCAGCAGTCCTCCTAATGGAGATACGCAGTATTTT
J gene: TRBJ1-4; D gene: -; clone size: -; V gene: TRBV4-2; CDR3 protein: CASSQEWGRWNEKLFF; CDR3 DNA: TGTGCCAGCAGCCAAGAGTGGGGGCGCTGGAATGAAAAACTGTTTTTT
J gene: TRBJ1-3; D gene: -; clone size: -; V gene: TRBV7-9; CDR3 protein: CASSSREITGNTIYF; CDR3 DNA: TGTGCCAGCAGCTCGAGGGAGATCACTGGAAACACCATATATTTT
J gene: TRBJ2-2; D gene: TRBD1; clone size: -; V gene: TRBV9; CDR3 protein: CASSEGRDSLTGELFF; CDR3 DNA: TGTGCCAGCAGCGAGGGCCGGGACAGCCTCACCGGGGAGCTGTTTTTT
J gene: TRBJ2-3; D gene: -; clone size: -; V gene: TRBV7-6; CDR3 protein: CASSPRGFNTDTQYF; CDR3 DNA: TGTGCCAGCAGCCCCCGGGGGTTCAACACAGATACGCAGTATTTT
J gene: TRBJ2-1; D gene: -; clone size: once; V gene: TRBV5-1; CDR3 protein: CASSSGGTYNEQFF; CDR3 DNA: TGCGCCAGCAGCTCTGGGGGCACCTACAATGAGCAGTTCTTC
J gene: TRBJ2-2; D gene: -; clone size: few; V gene: TRBV6-4; CDR3 protein: CASSDGAAGELFF; CDR3 DNA: TGTGCCAGCAGTGACGGAGCCGCCGGGGAGCTGTTTTTT
J gene: TRBJ1-6; D gene: -; clone size: -; V gene: TRBV19; CDR3 protein: CASSPRGGRALHF; CDR3 DNA: TGTGCCAGTAGCCCCCGGGGGGGCAGAGCCCTCCACTTT
J gene: TRBJ2-2; D gene: -; clone size: -; V gene: TRBV27; CDR3 protein: CASSLFAGFGGELFF; CDR3 DNA: TGTGCCAGCAGTTTATTTGCAGGGTTCGGCGGGGAGCTGTTTTTT
J gene: TRBJ1-6; D gene: TRBD1; clone size: few; V gene: TRBV28; CDR3 protein: CASSSTGTGSNSPLHF; CDR3 DNA: TGTGCCAGCAGTTCCACCGGGACAGGCTCTAATTCACCCCTCCACTTT
J gene: TRBJ2-3; D gene: TRBD2; clone size: -; V gene: TRBV19; CDR3 protein: CASSSGLGADTQYF; CDR3 DNA: TGTGCCAGTAGTTCGGGACTAGGGGCCGATACGCAGTATTTT
J gene: TRBJ1-4; D gene: -; clone size: -; V gene: TRBV19; CDR3 protein: CASSIDRTEGEKLFF; CDR3 DNA: TGTGCCAGTAGTATAGATCGGACGGAGGGTGAAAAACTGTTTTTT
J gene: TRBJ1-2; D gene: TRBD1; clone size: -; V gene: TRBV28; CDR3 protein: CASSTWTGGVYGYTF; CDR3 DNA: TGTGCCAGCAGTACATGGACAGGGGGAGTCTATGGCTACACCTTC
J gene: TRBJ1-1; D gene: TRBD1; clone size: -; V gene: TRBV23-1; CDR3 protein: CASRGTGDTEAFF; CDR3 DNA: TGCGCCAGCAGAGGGACAGGGGACACTGAAGCTTTCTTT
J gene: TRBJ2-7; D gene: TRBD2; clone size: few; V gene: TRBV19; CDR3 protein: CASSINWLAGVGNEQYF; CDR3 DNA: TGTGCCAGTAGTATTAATTGGCTAGCGGGAGTAGGGAACGAGCAGTACTTC
J gene: TRBJ2-3; D gene: TRBD2; clone size: once; V gene: TRBV4-2; CDR3 protein: CASSQDTGSLAGGNTDTQYF; CDR3 DNA: TGTGCCAGCAGCCAAGATACGGGGTCGCTAGCGGGGGGTAACACAGATACGCAGTATTTT
J gene: TRBJ2-3; D gene: TRBD2; clone size: -; V gene: TRBV30; CDR3 protein: CARTGGGRTDTQYF; CDR3 DNA: TGTGCCCGGACGGGCGGGGGGCGGACAGATACGCAGTATTTT
J gene: TRBJ2-1; D gene: -; clone size: once; V gene: TRBV28; CDR3 protein: CASSLSTYNEQFF; CDR3 DNA: TGTGCCAGCAGTTTATCTACCTACAATGAGCAGTTCTTC
J gene: TRBJ1-2; D gene: -; clone size: -; V gene: TRBV4-1; CDR3 protein: CASSQVGGLGYGYTF; CDR3 DNA: TGCGCCAGCAGCCAAGTTGGGGGCTTGGGGTATGGCTACACCTTC
J gene: TRBJ2-7; D gene: TRBD1; clone size: -; V gene: TRBV10-3; CDR3 protein: CAISRTGPSPAEQYF; CDR3 DNA: TGTGCCATCAGTAGGACAGGGCCCTCTCCTGCCGAGCAGTACTTC
J gene: TRBJ2-1; D gene: TRBD2; clone size: -; V gene: TRBV5-1; CDR3 protein: CASSLIERDYNEQFF; CDR3 DNA: TGCGCCAGCAGCTTGATCGAGCGGGACTACAATGAGCAGTTCTTC
J gene: TRBJ2-1; D gene: TRBD1; clone size: -; V gene: TRBV7-3; CDR3 protein: CASSRQGAVDEQFF; CDR3 DNA: TGTGCCAGCAGCCGACAGGGGGCAGTCGATGAGCAGTTCTTC
J gene: TRBJ2-3; D gene: -; clone size: -; V gene: TRBV27; CDR3 protein: CASRRDMSTDTQYF; CDR3 DNA: TGTGCCAGCAGGAGAGACATGAGCACAGATACGCAGTATTTT
J gene: TRBJ1-2; D gene: TRBD1; clone size: once; V gene: TRBV9; CDR3 protein: CASSAGRDRAIRLVGYTF; CDR3 DNA: TGTGCCAGCAGCGCCGGTCGGGACAGGGCGATACGGTTGGTTGGCTACACCTTC
J gene: TRBJ2-7; D gene: -; clone size: -; V gene: TRBV28; CDR3 protein: CASRHWSGHLSYEQYF; CDR3 DNA: TGTGCCAGCAGGCACTGGAGCGGTCACCTATCCTACGAGCAGTACTTC
J gene: TRBJ2-5; D gene: -; clone size: -; V gene: TRBV10-3; CDR3 protein: CAISVAGSQETQYF; CDR3 DNA: TGTGCCATCAGTGTTGCGGGAAGCCAAGAGACCCAGTACTTC
J gene: TRBJ1-4; D gene: -; clone size: -; V gene: TRBV29-1; CDR3 protein: CSVGPLNEKLFF; CDR3 DNA: TGCAGCGTTGGGCCGCTTAATGAAAAACTGTTTTTT
J gene: TRBJ2-1; D gene: -; clone size: -; V gene: TRBV7-8; CDR3 protein: CASSLIRYNEQFF; CDR3 DNA: TGTGCCAGCAGCTTAATCCGGTACAATGAGCAGTTCTTC
J gene: TRBJ1-4; D gene: -; clone size: -; V gene: TRBV27; CDR3 protein: CASSLFWGDEKLFF; CDR3 DNA: TGTGCCAGCAGTTTATTTTGGGGCGATGAAAAACTGTTTTTT
J gene: TRBJ1-2; D gene: TRBD1; clone size: few; V gene: TRBV6-5; CDR3 protein: CASSLRQGGGYTF; CDR3 DNA: TGTGCCAGCAGCCTCCGACAGGGTGGTGGCTACACCTTC